This T cell receptor beta chain was sequenced for a study of cytomegalovirus exposure and HLA in healthy donors. CDR1 is SGHRS, CDR2 YFSETQ, per germline. V was pared by 4 bases and J by 7 bases, with 8 bases of the junction left unmatched. This CDR3 contains 15 residues. The protocol was immunoSEQ multiplex PCR, while the TCRdb copy is restricted to in-frame clones and leaves out a portion. There are over 110,000 clones in the sample; 84% occur only once, and more than 1.4% lies in the top ten. The sequence derives from a woman younger than 45 in good health and CMV-seronegative. Specimen: PBMCs. The V gene is TRBV5-1, the J gene TRBJ2-5; TRBD1 matches at 12 bases. The CDR3 coding sequence is TGCGCCAGCAGCACGGGACAGGGGGCACGGGGGACCCAGTACTTC. It specifies CASSTGQGARGTQYF.